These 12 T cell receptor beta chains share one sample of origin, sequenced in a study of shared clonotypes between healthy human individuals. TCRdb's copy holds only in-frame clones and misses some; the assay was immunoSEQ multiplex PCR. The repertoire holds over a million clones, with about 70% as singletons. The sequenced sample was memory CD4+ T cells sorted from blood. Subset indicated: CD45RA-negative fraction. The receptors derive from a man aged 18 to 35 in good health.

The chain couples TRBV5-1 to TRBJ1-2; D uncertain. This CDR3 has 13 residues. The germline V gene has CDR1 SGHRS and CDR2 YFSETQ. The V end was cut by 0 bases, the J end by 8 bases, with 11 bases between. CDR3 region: CASSLAALEGYTF. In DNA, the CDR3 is TGCGCCAGCAGCTTGGCCGCCCTGGAGGGCTACACCTTC.

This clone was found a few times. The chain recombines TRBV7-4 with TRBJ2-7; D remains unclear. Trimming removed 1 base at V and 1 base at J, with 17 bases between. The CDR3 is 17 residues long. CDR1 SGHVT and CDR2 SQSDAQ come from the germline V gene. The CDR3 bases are TGTGCCAGCAGCTTAGGACGGCTACAGTGTATTTCCTACGAGCAGTACTTC. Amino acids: CASSLGRLQCISYEQYF.

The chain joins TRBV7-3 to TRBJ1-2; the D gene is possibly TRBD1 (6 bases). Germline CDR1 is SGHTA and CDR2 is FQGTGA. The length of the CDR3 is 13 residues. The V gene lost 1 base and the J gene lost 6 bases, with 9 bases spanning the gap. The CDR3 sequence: CASSLRPGDGYTF. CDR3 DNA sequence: TGTGCCAGCAGCTTAAGGCCAGGGGATGGCTACACCTTC.

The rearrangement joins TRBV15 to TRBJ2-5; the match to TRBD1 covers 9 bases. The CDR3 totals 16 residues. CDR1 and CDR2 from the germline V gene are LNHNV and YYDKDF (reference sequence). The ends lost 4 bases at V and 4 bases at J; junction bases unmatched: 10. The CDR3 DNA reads TGTGCCACCAGCACCTCCCCCCTGGACAGGGGAGAGACCCAGTACTTC. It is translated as CATSTSPLDRGETQYF.

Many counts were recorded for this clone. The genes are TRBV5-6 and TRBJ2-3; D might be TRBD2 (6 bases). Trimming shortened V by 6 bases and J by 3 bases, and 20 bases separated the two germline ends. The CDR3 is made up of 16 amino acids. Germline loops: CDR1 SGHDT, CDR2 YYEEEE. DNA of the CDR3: TGTGCCAGCACCCTCCCGGGCGGGAAAGGGACAGATACGCAGTATTTT. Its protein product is CASTLPGGKGTDTQYF.

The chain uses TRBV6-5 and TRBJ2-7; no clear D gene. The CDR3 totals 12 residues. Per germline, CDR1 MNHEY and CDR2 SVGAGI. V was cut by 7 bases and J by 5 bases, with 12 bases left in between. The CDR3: CASNSAKDEQYF. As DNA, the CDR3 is TGTGCCAGCAATTCCGCCAAGGACGAGCAGTACTTC.

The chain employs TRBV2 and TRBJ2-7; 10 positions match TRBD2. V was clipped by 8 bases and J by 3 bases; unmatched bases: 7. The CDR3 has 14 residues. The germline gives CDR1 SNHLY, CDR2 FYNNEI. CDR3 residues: CASALAGVNYEQYF. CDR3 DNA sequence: TGTGCCAGCGCGCTAGCGGGAGTGAACTACGAGCAGTACTTC.

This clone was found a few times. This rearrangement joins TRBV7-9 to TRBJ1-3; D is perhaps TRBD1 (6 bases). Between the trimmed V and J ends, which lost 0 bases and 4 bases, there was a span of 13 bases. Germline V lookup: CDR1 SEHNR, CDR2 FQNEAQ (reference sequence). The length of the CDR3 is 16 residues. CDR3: CASSLAGGARGNTIYF. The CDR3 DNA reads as TGTGCCAGCAGCTTAGCGGGGGGCGCGAGAGGAAACACCATATATTTT.

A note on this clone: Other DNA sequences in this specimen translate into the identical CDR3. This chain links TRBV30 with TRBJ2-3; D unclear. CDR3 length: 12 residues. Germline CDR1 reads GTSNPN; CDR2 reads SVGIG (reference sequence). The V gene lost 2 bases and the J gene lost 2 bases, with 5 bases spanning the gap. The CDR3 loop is CAWSPNTDTQYF. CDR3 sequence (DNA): TGTGCCTGGAGTCCAAACACAGATACGCAGTATTTT.

CDR3 in amino acids: CASSLATGDGNSPLHF. The DNA for the CDR3 is TGCGCCAGCAGCTTGGCGACAGGGGATGGAAATTCACCCCTCCACTTT. The chain employs TRBV5-1 and TRBJ1-6; 8 bases are a match to TRBD1. The germline V gene encodes CDR1 SGHRS and CDR2 YFSETQ. This CDR3 comprises 16 residues. J was trimmed by 7 bases and V by 0 bases; bases with no gene match: 6. Full variable domain (missing parts from reference TRBV5-1 and TRBJ1-6): KAGVTQTPRYLIKTRGQQVTLSCSPISGHRSVSWYQQTPGQGLQFLFEYFSETQRNKGNFPGRFSGRQFSNSRSEMNVSTLELGDSALYLCASSLATGDGNSPLHFGNGTRLTVT.

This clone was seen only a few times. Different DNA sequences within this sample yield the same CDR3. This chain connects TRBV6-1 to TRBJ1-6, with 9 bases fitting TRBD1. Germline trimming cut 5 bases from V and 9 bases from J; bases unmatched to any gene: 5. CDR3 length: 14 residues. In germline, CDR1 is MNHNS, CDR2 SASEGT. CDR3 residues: CASSRQGEGSPLHF. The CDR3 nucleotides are TGTGCCAGCAGTCGACAGGGGGAGGGTTCACCCCTCCACTTT.

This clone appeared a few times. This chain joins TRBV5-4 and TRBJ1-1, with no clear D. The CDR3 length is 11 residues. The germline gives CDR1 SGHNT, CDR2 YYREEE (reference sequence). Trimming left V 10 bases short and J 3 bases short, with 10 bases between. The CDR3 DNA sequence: TGTGCCGGCATTGGCGACACTGAAGCTTTCTTT. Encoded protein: CAGIGDTEAFF.